A selection of T cell receptor beta chains follows, all from one sample in a study of monozygotic twins with inflammatory bowel disease. TCRdb re-called the 5' RACE reads and catalogs CDR3 proteins one per entry, DNA excluded. The sample totals 400,000 or so distinct CDR3 sequences. The sample was blood. The receptors come from a human donor with ulcerative colitis or Crohn's disease, or a healthy co-twin of an affected twin (not recorded which). The CDR3 runs from the conserved cysteine through the conserved F or W.

CDR3aa	v_gene	j_gene	len
CASSRDLPGNTIYF	TRBV6-1	TRBJ1-3	14
CASSLILDPDTQYF	TRBV7-9	TRBJ2-3	14
CASSEVRAMAYF	TRBV6-1	TRBJ2-7	12
CAHTRGTGLSTGELFF	TRBV7-9	TRBJ2-2	16
CASRGIGNTGELFF	TRBV14	TRBJ2-2	14
CASSHGQGTEKLFF	TRBV4-2	TRBJ1-4	14
CASRPGTGPGELFF	TRBV5-1	TRBJ2-2	14
CASSPSRDRATEAFF	TRBV18	TRBJ1-1	15
CASSPTTRTLGEQYF	TRBV18	TRBJ2-7	15
CASSPTWDILAKNIQYF	TRBV21-1	TRBJ2-4	17
CAISSEGVSYNEQFF	TRBV10-3	TRBJ2-1	15
CASSFLDGTDTQYF	TRBV5-5	TRBJ2-3	14
CASSIGGGVAQFF	TRBV19	TRBJ2-1	13
CASSPRIQGGNLNEQFF	TRBV6-2/TRBV6-3	TRBJ2-1	17
CASSSLAGGREKLFF	TRBV5-1	TRBJ1-4	15
CASSFFGTKGNGYTF	TRBV12-3/TRBV12-4	TRBJ1-2	15
CSARDPDSTSGAIPTQYF	TRBV20-1	TRBJ2-3	18
CASSLALRAYEQYF	TRBV7-2	TRBJ2-7	14
CASSYPGTGRYTF	TRBV6-5	TRBJ1-2	13
CASSFGTASEKLFF	TRBV12-3/TRBV12-4	TRBJ1-4	14
CASSYSQANTEAFF	TRBV6-5	TRBJ1-1	14
CASSQDVGGQYDYSGNTIYF	TRBV4-3	TRBJ1-3	20
CATAQPGSSYEQYF	TRBV6-1	TRBJ2-7	14
CSGRQGATDTQYF	TRBV29-1	TRBJ2-3	13
CASSPRGLGTDTQYF	TRBV28	TRBJ2-3	15
CASRDRASDTQYF	TRBV7-3	TRBJ2-3	13
CASRKLAGGTDTQYF	TRBV19	TRBJ2-3	15
CASSPTPSEAYEQYF	TRBV5-1	TRBJ2-7	15
CASSVQGRGSHNEQFF	TRBV9	TRBJ2-1	16
CASSPQAGQSSGANVLTF	TRBV14	TRBJ2-6	18
CASSSRTDPYEQYF	TRBV14	TRBJ2-7	14
CASSPTSGGDTQYF	TRBV9	TRBJ2-3	14
CPSSLEGRNTEAFF	TRBV5-1	TRBJ1-1	14
CASSPGPANIQYF	TRBV2	TRBJ2-4	13
CATRGPSTDTQYF	TRBV15	TRBJ2-3	13
CASSEGTGYHYGYTF	TRBV12-3/TRBV12-4	TRBJ1-2	15
CSAPIPGTSTDTQYF	TRBV20-1	TRBJ2-3	15
CASSLAAVGGNEQFF	TRBV7-2	TRBJ2-1	15
CASSPFSGGGYNEQFF	TRBV7-2	TRBJ2-1	16
CSARVGGPLHF	TRBV20-1	TRBJ1-6	11
CASSSQKLANEQFF	TRBV11-2	TRBJ2-1	14
CASTWGSSNTEAFF	TRBV7-9	TRBJ1-1	14
CASSQDSSGRINTQYF	TRBV4-3	TRBJ2-3	16
CASSLWSEQFF	TRBV27	TRBJ2-1	11
CASSVLDRGSGNTIYF	TRBV9	TRBJ1-3	16
CASSIGDRFGKPQHF	TRBV19	TRBJ1-5	15
CASRPPLAGGLETQYF	TRBV7-9	TRBJ2-5	16
CASSPRLAGDPGELFF	TRBV4-1	TRBJ2-2	16
CASSQDLRGGYGYTF	TRBV14	TRBJ1-2	15